This T cell receptor (beta chain) was sequenced in a study of Graves' ophthalmopathy and Graves' hyperthyroidism. Background on the study: The authors collected peripheral blood at initial diagnosis, before any treatment.

Study findings and constraints: Most thyroid clonotypes with frequency above 0.001 were detected in blood too.

As diagnostic evidence, clinical symptoms, serum thyroxine, TRAb, thyroid ultrasound and orbital computed tomography were relied upon. A roughly 9.1 ml volume of fresh peripheral blood provided the PBMCs. In germline, CDR1 is LNHNV, CDR2 YYDKDF (reference sequence). Trimming shortened V by 1 base and J by 7 bases, and 13 bases separated the two germline ends. The CDR3 length is 15 residues. Amplifying from RNA transcripts, the study obtained TCR beta CDR3 regions. HTBI primers were employed in first-round RT-PCR, then a second-round multiplex PCR followed. TCRdb recomputed calls from the multiplex PCR reads with MiXCR, one row per CDR3 protein. The table shows 40,000 to 50,000 distinct CDR3 sequences, with around 52% occurring only once. This clonotype was seen ten or more times. Its matching antigen is unknown.

The chain employs TRBV15 and TRBJ2-2; the D gene is possibly TRBD1 (6 bases). The sequence came from an adult man with Graves' ophthalmopathy. What was sequenced was peripheral blood. The CDR3 DNA sequence: TGTGCCACCAGCAGAGCGAGGGGGAATAGCGGGGAGCTGTTTTTT. It specifies CATSRARGNSGELFF.